One and the same sample provided the 27 T cell receptor beta chains below, sequenced in a study of blood T cell repertoires in COVID-19. Some clones are missing from TCRdb's copy, which holds only in-frame ones; the method was immunoSEQ multiplex PCR. The table lists 120,000 or so clones, about 83% of them singletons. Sequenced input: peripheral blood. These receptors all come from a man at least 80 years old with active or convalescent COVID-19.

The rearrangement joins TRBV6-6 to TRBJ2-1; TRBD1 matches at 9 bases. V shed 6 bases, J shed 5 bases, and the junction held 11 bases outside the gene matches. This CDR3 comprises 16 residues. CDR1 and CDR2 (germline): MNHNY, SVGAGI (reference sequence). CDR3 coding DNA: TGTGCCAGCAGCTCGTGGCCGGGACAGGGTCACAATGAGCAGTTCTTC. Translating it yields CASSSWPGQGHNEQFF.

The chain employs TRBV19 and TRBJ1-3, with 8 positions matching TRBD1. The germline gives CDR1 LNHDA, CDR2 SQIVND (reference sequence). The J segment lost 0 bases and the V segment lost 3 bases, leaving 1 base of the junction unmatched. The CDR3 is 15 amino acids. CDR3 nucleotide sequence: TGTGCCAGTAGTATCCAGGGGGCCTCTGGAAACACCATATATTTT. Amino acids: CASSIQGASGNTIYF.

The count of this clone is one. The V gene is TRBV7-8, the J gene TRBJ1-1, with D perhaps matching TRBD1 (6 bases). This CDR3 contains 13 residues. Trimming stripped 4 bases from V and 5 bases from J, with 11 bases between. Germline assignment: CDR1 SGHVS and CDR2 FQNEAQ. DNA for the CDR3: TGTGCCAGCAGCTCCACAGGGCAAACTGAAGCTTTCTTT. Residues: CASSSTGQTEAFF.

The count of this clone is one. V is TRBV10-3 and J is TRBJ2-5, with 9 bases identical to TRBD2. Trimming removed 1 base from V and 5 bases from J; junction bases left unmatched: 11. CDR3 length equals 17 residues. Germline V gene sequence: CDR1 ENHRY, CDR2 SYGVKD. The CDR3: CAISELVAGDSAETQYF. For the CDR3, the DNA is TGTGCCATCAGTGAGTTAGTAGCGGGGGACAGCGCGGAGACCCAGTACTTC.

This clone is a singleton in its sample. The chain couples TRBV6-5 to TRBJ2-5; the match to TRBD1 covers 9 bases. The CDR3 length is 13 residues. Germline V lookup: CDR1 MNHEY, CDR2 SVGAGI. V lost 6 bases to trimming and J lost 7 bases; unmatched junction nucleotides: 6. The CDR3 loop is CASSYGTGRTQYF. Written as DNA, the CDR3 is TGTGCCAGCAGCTACGGGACAGGGAGGACCCAGTACTTC.

V is TRBV21-1 and J is TRBJ1-5. TRBV21-1 is noted as a pseudogene. CDR3 length: 16 amino acids. CDR3 DNA sequence: TGTGCCAGCAGCAAAGCCGCAGCCGCCTGCGGGCAGCCCCAGCATTTT. Protein sequence: CASSKAAAACGQPQHF.

V gene TRBV7-2 combines with J gene TRBJ2-5; D unclear. Germline V gene data show CDR1 as SGHTA and CDR2 as FQGNSA. The length of the CDR3 is 16 residues. V was clipped by 5 bases and J by 4 bases, with 20 bases between them. CDR3 region: CASSPESPHRGETQYF. CDR3 coding DNA: TGTGCCAGCAGCCCCGAATCTCCACACCGAGGAGAGACCCAGTACTTC.

In its sample, this clone was seen a few times. This chain joins TRBV18 and TRBJ2-3; possibly TRBD2 for D (7 bases). Germline V lookup: CDR1 KGHSH, CDR2 LQKENI. V was clipped by 5 bases and J by 2 bases, with 20 bases between them. This CDR3 contains 17 residues. CDR3 sequence reads: CASSAGPRGPATDTQYF. The CDR3 DNA reads TGTGCCAGCTCAGCTGGTCCGCGGGGGCCCGCCACAGATACGCAGTATTTT.

The genes are TRBV11-2 and TRBJ2-1, with TRBD2 identical over 12 bases. J was trimmed by 5 bases and V by 0 bases; bases with no gene match: 5. The CDR3 has 17 residues. Per the germline V gene, CDR1 is SGHAT and CDR2 is FQNNGV. The DNA for the CDR3 is TGTGCCAGCAGCTTAGAGGTCCTAGCGGGGGGGAACAATGAGCAGTTCTTC. The encoded protein is CASSLEVLAGGNNEQFF.

This clone was counted once. This chain joins TRBV30 and TRBJ1-2; 7 bases map to TRBD1. This CDR3 is 13 amino acids long. Trimming at V came to 2 bases and at J to 5 bases, leaving 5 bases not matched to a gene. Looked up from germline, CDR1 is GTSNPN and CDR2 is SVGIG (reference sequence). Here the CDR3 DNA reads TGTGCCTGGAGTAGGGACAGACCTTATGGCTACACCTTC. Protein product: CAWSRDRPYGYTF. The whole variable domain, filled in from reference TRBV30 and TRBJ1-2, reads SQTIHQWPATLVQPVGSPLSLECTVEGTSNPNLYWYRQAAGRGLQLLFYSVGIGQISSEVPQNLSASRPQDRQFILSSKKLLLSDSGFYLCAWSRDRPYGYTFGSGTRLTVV.

This clone was detected once. An end of the junction differs from the germline gene, which may be a read error. The V and J genes are TRBV27 and TRBJ2-3, with TRBD2 matching 9 bases. The CDR3 runs 12 residues. Germline V lookup: CDR1 MNHEY, CDR2 SMNVEV (reference sequence). The CDR3 reads CASSPIAGAERF. The CDR3, as DNA: TGTGCCAGCAGTCCAATAGCGGGGGCGGAACGTTTT.

The gene calls are TRBV7-8 and TRBJ1-4; tentative D call: TRBD1 (6 bases). Germline-derived CDR1 and CDR2 are SGHVS and FQNEAQ. CDR3 length: 16 amino acids. Deletions cut 2 bases from V and 7 bases from J, with 17 bases between. The CDR3 coding sequence is TGTGCCAGCAGCTTAAGACTTGGGGGCACTGGTGAAAAACTGTTTTTT. Protein: CASSLRLGGTGEKLFF. The variable domain in full, completed from reference TRBV7-8 and TRBJ1-4, reads GAGVSQSPRYKVAKRGQDVALRCDPISGHVSLFWYQQALGQGPEFLTYFQNEAQLDKSGLPSDRFFAERPEGSVSTLKIQRTQQEDSAVYLCASSLRLGGTGEKLFFGSGTQLSVL.

The chain joins TRBV30 to TRBJ2-3; unclear D gene. Looked up from germline, CDR1 is GTSNPN and CDR2 is SVGIG (reference sequence). V dropped 0 bases and J dropped 7 bases, with 11 bases sitting between them. The length of the CDR3 is 13 residues. The CDR3 sequence is CAWSVRSTYTQYF. Written as DNA, the CDR3 is TGTGCCTGGAGTGTACGGTCTACTTATACGCAGTATTTT.

The chain employs TRBV6-5 and TRBJ1-1; D unclear. CDR3 length: 13 amino acids. The ends were cut back, 4 bases at V and 4 bases at J, with 10 bases in the middle. Germline V gene data show CDR1 as MNHEY and CDR2 as SVGAGI. CDR3 sequence: CASSSRVVTEAFF. The CDR3 DNA reads TGTGCCAGCAGTTCTCGGGTGGTCACTGAAGCTTTCTTT.

This rearrangement joins TRBV7-2 to TRBJ2-1; D gene uncertain. This CDR3 has 14 amino acids. Trimming shortened V by 2 bases and J by 3 bases, and 8 bases separated the two germline ends. Germline-derived CDR1 and CDR2 are SGHTA and FQGNSA. CDR3 in amino acids: CASSLSQYYNEQFF. The DNA for the CDR3 is TGTGCCAGCAGCTTAAGTCAGTACTACAATGAGCAGTTCTTC. Supplemented by reference TRBV7-2 and TRBJ2-1, the full variable domain reads GAGVSQSPSNKVTEKGKDVELRCDPISGHTALYWYRQSLGQGLEFLIYFQGNSAPDKSGLPSDRFSAERTGGSVSTLTIQRTQQEDSAVYLCASSLSQYYNEQFFGPGTRLTVL.

The rearrangement joins TRBV4-3 to TRBJ2-5; D perhaps matches TRBD2 (5 bases). V was clipped by 3 bases and J by 0 bases, with 11 bases between them. Germline V lookup: CDR1 LGHNA, CDR2 YSLEER. CDR3 length equals 15 residues. The CDR3 sequence: CASSQTVGDQETQYF. CDR3 DNA: TGCGCCAGCAGCCAGACCGTCGGGGACCAAGAGACCCAGTACTTC.

V and J are TRBV10-3 and TRBJ2-3; TRBD2 aligns across 9 bases. J lost 3 bases, V lost 2 bases, and 3 bases had no gene match. The germline V gene has CDR1 ENHRY and CDR2 SYGVKD. CDR3 size: 15 residues. The CDR3 DNA is TGTGCCATCAGTGAGGTAGCGGGAGATACAGATACGCAGTATTTT. Amino acid sequence: CAISEVAGDTDTQYF.

This clone was seen repeatedly, ten times or more. The genes are TRBV12-5 and TRBJ1-6; 8 positions match TRBD1. J lost 1 base, V lost 5 bases, and 13 bases had no gene match. The CDR3 totals 19 residues. In germline, CDR1 is LGHNT, CDR2 FRNRAP. Here the CDR3 DNA reads TGTGCTAGTGGTAAAGGACCCGACAGGGGTGTTTCCTATAATTCACCCCTCCACTTT. This sequence encodes CASGKGPDRGVSYNSPLHF.

The chain employs TRBV7-9 and TRBJ1-1, with TRBD1 matching 7 bases. Germline V gene data show CDR1 as SEHNR and CDR2 as FQNEAQ (reference sequence). There are 14 residues in the CDR3. With 5 bases clipped from V and 0 bases from J, the junction kept 3 bases outside the gene matches. CDR3 DNA: TGTGCCAGCAGCCCGACAGGGATGAACACTGAAGCTTTCTTT. Its translation is CASSPTGMNTEAFF. The entire variable domain, with the rest obtained from reference TRBV7-9 and TRBJ1-1, is as follows: DTGVSQNPRHKITKRGQNVTFRCDPISEHNRLYWYRQTLGQGPEFLTYFQNEAQLEKSRLLSDRFSAERPKGSFSTLEIQRTEQGDSAMYLCASSPTGMNTEAFFGQGTRLTVV.

This chain uses TRBV5-1 with TRBJ2-7; a possible D gene is TRBD2 (6 bases). V was clipped by 6 bases and J by 3 bases, with 13 bases between them. From germline, CDR1 is SGHRS and CDR2 YFSETQ. This CDR3 is built from 13 residues. In nucleotides, the CDR3 is TGCGCCAGCACCGAGGCCGGGGGCTACGAGCAGTACTTC. Encoded protein: CASTEAGGYEQYF.

The gene calls are TRBV2 and TRBJ1-2; D ambiguous. V dropped 11 bases and J dropped 0 bases, with 10 bases sitting between them. From germline, CDR1 is SNHLY and CDR2 FYNNEI. The CDR3 loop spans 12 amino acids. CDR3 region: CAGRNANYGYTF. The CDR3 nucleotides read TGTGCCGGGAGGAATGCTAACTATGGCTACACCTTC. Full variable domain (rest looked up from reference TRBV2 and TRBJ1-2): EPEVTQTPSHQVTQMGQEVILRCVPISNHLYFYWYRQILGQKVEFLVSFYNNEISEKSEIFDDQFSVERPDGSNFTLKIRSTKLEDSAMYFCAGRNANYGYTFGSGTRLTVV.

The chain links TRBV7-3 to TRBJ2-1, with TRBD2 matching 8 bases. V dropped 1 base and J dropped 2; count of bases not matched to a gene: 1. Germline V gene data show CDR1 as SGHTA and CDR2 as FQGTGA. The CDR3 spans 15 residues. The CDR3 DNA reads TGTGCCAGCAGCTTAAACGGGGGGGCCTACAATGAGCAGTTCTTC. It specifies CASSLNGGAYNEQFF. The full variable domain, in which reference TRBV7-3 and TRBJ2-1 provide the parts outside the CDR3, is GAGVSQTPSNKVTEKGKYVELRCDPISGHTALYWYRQSLGQGPEFLIYFQGTGAADDSGLPNDRFFAVRPEGSVSTLKIQRTERGDSAVYLCASSLNGGAYNEQFFGPGTRLTVL.

The chain recombines TRBV4-3 with TRBJ1-2; 7 bases match TRBD1. The CDR3 is 12 residues long. Germline trimming cut 3 bases from V and 7 bases from J; bases unmatched to any gene: 2. Germline CDR1 is LGHNA and CDR2 is YSLEER. The CDR3 coding sequence is TGCGCCAGCAGCCACAGGACAGGTGGCTACACCTTC. This translates into CASSHRTGGYTF.

V is TRBV30 and J is TRBJ1-6, with 9 nucleotides matching TRBD1. Germline CDR1 and CDR2: GTSNPN and SVGIG (reference sequence). Losses at the gene ends were 3 bases for V and 7 bases for J; bases not matched to a gene: 4. The CDR3 extends over 14 amino acids. The CDR3 region is CAWSEGTGNSPLHF. CDR3 bases: TGTGCCTGGAGCGAGGGGACAGGGAATTCACCCCTCCACTTT.

On this clone itself: At one end, the junction sequence differs from germline, possibly due to a read error. This chain connects TRBV11-2 to TRBJ1-4; maybe TRBD1 (6 bases). CDR3 size: 17 residues. Germline CDR1 is SGHAT and CDR2 is FQNNGV. The CDR3 nucleotides read TGTGCCAGCAGTTTAGGAGGGGGAAGAAGTGCTAATGAAAAACTGTTTTTT. Protein product: CASSLGGGRSANEKLFF. Full variable domain (missing parts from reference TRBV11-2 and TRBJ1-4): EAGVAQSPRYKIIEKRQSVAFWCNPISGHATLYWYQQILGQGPKLLIQFQNNGVVDDSQLPKDRFSAERLKGVDSTLKIQPAKLEDSAVYLCASSLGGGRSANEKLFFGSGTQLSVL.

The CDR3 sequence is CASSIRYGSGGADTQYF. The CDR3 nucleotides are TGTGCCAGTAGTATCAGATATGGTAGCGGGGGGGCAGATACGCAGTATTTT. This chain links TRBV19 with TRBJ2-3; TRBD2 aligns across 11 bases. Germline lookup yields CDR1 LNHDA and CDR2 SQIVND (reference sequence). V shed 3 bases, J shed 4 bases, and the junction held 9 bases outside the gene matches. The CDR3 totals 17 residues.

This chain connects TRBV4-1 to TRBJ2-1; no clear D. V was trimmed by 0 bases and J by 7 bases, leaving 13 bases between them. The CDR3 spans 15 residues. Germline CDR1 and CDR2: MGHRA and YSYEKL. CDR3 DNA: TGCGCCAGCAGCCAAGATCTGTCAGGCTGGAATGAGCAGTTCTTC. Residues: CASSQDLSGWNEQFF.